These 26 T cell receptor beta chains came from one sample sequenced in a study of cytomegalovirus exposure and HLA in healthy donors. PCR employed 60 Vbeta and 13 Jbeta primers. Produced via immunoSEQ multiplex PCR; TCRdb's table is partial and in-frame only. The sample shows under 130,000 clones, and about 3% sits with its ten largest clones. Source material: PBMCs. The receptors derive from a man aged 35-49 years in good health and CMV-seronegative.

V and J are TRBV5-4 and TRBJ1-2; TRBD1 is a possible D gene (6 bases). The CDR3 has 17 residues. Germline V gene sequence: CDR1 SGHNT, CDR2 YYREEE (reference sequence). Trimming took 2 bases from V and 5 from J, leaving 22 bases between them. For the CDR3, the DNA is TGTGCCAGCAGCTTAGATAGCGCAGGGGCCCTGGGGTATGGCTACACCTTC. Its translation: CASSLDSAGALGYGYTF.

As DNA, the CDR3 is TGTGCCAGCAGCGGAAGCGGGACCGCCGTGGATGAGCAGTTCTTC. Protein: CASSGSGTAVDEQFF. The V and J genes are TRBV9 and TRBJ2-1, with 7 bases fitting TRBD2. CDR3 size: 15 residues. The junction had 11 bases not matched to a gene; V was cut back by 3 bases and J by 8 bases. Germline-derived CDR1 and CDR2 are SGDLS and YYNGEE.

The V and J genes are TRBV2 and TRBJ1-5, with 9 bases lining up with TRBD1. The CDR3 has 13 residues. V lost 8 bases and J lost 7; bases outside the gene matches: 6. CDR1 is SNHLY and CDR2 is FYNNEI in the germline V gene. As DNA, the CDR3 is TGTGCCAGCTCGACAGGGGGAGGCCAGCCCCAGCATTTT. Encoded protein: CASSTGGGQPQHF.

The chain uses TRBV4-1 and TRBJ1-2; the match to TRBD1 covers 9 bases. V shed 3 bases and J 7 bases; nucleotides not matched to a gene: 12. The CDR3 has 16 amino acids. Germline V gene sequence: CDR1 MGHRA, CDR2 YSYEKL. CDR3 coding DNA: TGCGCCAGCAGCCACAATCTTGGACAGGGGTTCTCTGGCTACACCTTC. The encoded protein is CASSHNLGQGFSGYTF.

The V and J genes are TRBV6-5 and TRBJ1-1; no clear D. Between the trimmed V and J ends, which lost 4 bases and 0 bases, there was a span of 9 bases. CDR3 length equals 14 residues. CDR1 MNHEY and CDR2 SVGAGI come from the germline V gene. CDR3 in amino acids: CASSLNTMNTEAFF. CDR3 in DNA: TGTGCCAGCAGTTTAAACACAATGAACACTGAAGCTTTCTTT.

This chain joins TRBV4-3 and TRBJ1-1, with D unresolved. Germline CDR1 reads LGHNA; CDR2 reads YSLEER. The ends were cut back, 0 bases at V and 0 bases at J, with 8 bases in the middle. The length of the CDR3 is 15 residues. This CDR3 reads CASSQDLAVNTEAFF. In DNA, the CDR3 is TGCGCCAGCAGCCAAGATCTGGCGGTGAACACTGAAGCTTTCTTT.

The chain recombines TRBV28 with TRBJ2-7; 8 bases match TRBD2. Looked up from germline, CDR1 is MDHEN and CDR2 is SYDVKM. This CDR3 comprises 13 residues. V dropped 3 bases and J dropped 4; count of bases not matched to a gene: 2. CDR3 coding DNA: TGTGCCAGCAGTTTGACTAGCGATTACGAGCAGTACTTC. This gives the protein CASSLTSDYEQYF. The whole variable domain, filled in from reference TRBV28 and TRBJ2-7, reads DVKVTQSSRYLVKRTGEKVFLECVQDMDHENMFWYRQDPGLGLRLIYFSYDVKMKEKGDIPEGYSVSREKKERFSLILESASTNQTSMYLCASSLTSDYEQYFGPGTRLTVT.

The chain joins TRBV7-2 to TRBJ1-1; D remains ambiguous. Germline CDR1 SGHTA, CDR2 FQGNSA. The CDR3 spans 11 residues. V was pared by 5 bases and J by 4 bases, with 5 bases between. CDR3 protein: CASSPLTEAFF. DNA of the CDR3: TGTGCCAGCAGCCCCCTCACTGAAGCTTTCTTT.

CDR3 nucleotides: TGCGCCAGCGGGGCGGAGGGCGTTTTGGATACGCAGTATTTT. It specifies CASGAEGVLDTQYF. V gene TRBV5-1 combines with J gene TRBJ2-3, with D perhaps matching TRBD2 (6 bases). Germline V gene sequence: CDR1 SGHRS, CDR2 YFSETQ. V lost 7 bases to trimming and J lost 6 bases, with 18 bases between them. CDR3 length equals 14 residues.

This sequence joins TRBV6-1 and TRBJ2-7; 9 nucleotides agree with TRBD2. The germline V gene has CDR1 MNHNS and CDR2 SASEGT. The CDR3 has 15 residues. The V and J ends lost 2 bases and 2 bases, in that order; junction bases with no gene match: 4. The CDR3 DNA reads as TGTGCCAGCAGTGAATCGACTAGCGGACCCTACGAGCAGTACTTC. It encodes CASSESTSGPYEQYF.

The chain joins TRBV13 to TRBJ2-3; 7 nucleotides line up with TRBD1. The CDR3 consists of 14 residues. J gave up 5 bases and V 7 bases, and 9 bases lay outside the gene matches. Germline assignment: CDR1 PRHDT and CDR2 FYEKMQ (reference sequence). The CDR3 DNA sequence: TGTGCCAGCACGCCCGGGACAGTCCGAGATACGCAGTATTTT. It specifies CASTPGTVRDTQYF.

The J gene is TRBJ2-7, the V gene TRBV11-3, with D perhaps TRBD2 (7 bases). Trimming cost V 5 bases and J 3 bases, with 17 bases left between them. The CDR3 has 15 residues. CDR1 SGHNT and CDR2 YENEEA come from the germline V gene. In nucleotides, the CDR3 is TGTGCCAGCAGCCCAACCGGGGGGCCTATCTACGAGCAGTACTTC. This encodes CASSPTGGPIYEQYF.

This rearrangement joins TRBV15 to TRBJ2-7; TRBD2 matches 11 bases. The length of the CDR3 is 16 residues. V shed 2 bases, J shed 4 bases, and the junction held 7 bases outside the gene matches. Germline V gene lookup returns CDR1 LNHNV and CDR2 YYDKDF (reference sequence). CDR3 loop: CATSRSKLAGEYEQYF. As DNA, the CDR3 is TGTGCCACCAGCAGATCCAAACTAGCGGGAGAATACGAGCAGTACTTC.

The gene calls are TRBV11-2 and TRBJ2-5, with no clear D. Germline V CDR1 and CDR2: SGHAT, FQNNGV. V shed 2 bases and J shed 7 bases, with 11 bases lying between them. The CDR3 loop spans 13 amino acids. CDR3 residues: CASSLLRGGTQYF. Written as DNA, the CDR3 is TGTGCCAGCAGCTTACTGAGAGGCGGGACCCAGTACTTC.

The chain combines TRBV7-2 with TRBJ2-7; 15 nucleotides align to TRBD2. V shed 4 bases, J shed 6 bases, and the junction held 13 bases outside the gene matches. Germline assignment: CDR1 SGHTA and CDR2 FQGNSA. The CDR3 has 18 amino acids. CDR3 loop: CASSSVPGLAGGLSEQYF. As DNA, the CDR3 is TGTGCCAGCAGCTCAGTCCCGGGACTAGCGGGGGGTCTGAGCGAGCAGTACTTC.

The chain joins TRBV14 to TRBJ1-2; no firm D call. The CDR3 covers 17 residues. The V end lost 1 base, the J end lost 3 bases, and 18 bases lay between the germline ends. The germline gives CDR1 SGHDN, CDR2 FVKESK. The CDR3 loop is CASSQGIGNSRYYGYTF. The CDR3 DNA follows: TGTGCCAGCAGCCAAGGGATAGGTAACAGCCGTTACTATGGCTACACCTTC.

The J gene is TRBJ2-3, the V gene TRBV7-2; 8 nucleotides agree with TRBD1. This CDR3 comprises 15 residues. J was trimmed by 5 bases and V by 3 bases; bases with no gene match: 7. Germline assignment: CDR1 SGHTA and CDR2 FQGNSA. CDR3 amino acids: CASSLRTGREDTQYF. CDR3 nucleotide sequence: TGTGCCAGCAGCTTGAGGACAGGGCGGGAAGATACGCAGTATTTT. The full variable domain, its missing parts supplied by reference TRBV7-2 and TRBJ2-3, is GAGVSQSPSNKVTEKGKDVELRCDPISGHTALYWYRQSLGQGLEFLIYFQGNSAPDKSGLPSDRFSAERTGGSVSTLTIQRTQQEDSAVYLCASSLRTGREDTQYFGPGTRLTVL.

The V and J genes are TRBV6-5 and TRBJ2-7; 10 bases align to TRBD1. The germline V gene has CDR1 MNHEY and CDR2 SVGAGI. The CDR3 is 15 residues long. J gave up 3 bases and V 5 bases, and 7 bases lay outside the gene matches. CDR3 nucleotides: TGTGCCAGCAGTGCCTTGGACAGGGGGAACTACGAGCAGTACTTC. It specifies CASSALDRGNYEQYF.

The rearrangement links TRBV21-1 to TRBJ1-1; whether TRBD1, the table's D call, matches the DNA was not checked. TRBV21-1 is a pseudogene. The CDR3 length is 18 residues. CDR3 bases: TGTGCCAGCAGCAAAGTCCCTGTCCCTTCTGACAGGAACACTGAAGCTTTCTTT. This translates into CASSKVPVPSDRNTEAFF.

The chain employs TRBV5-6 and TRBJ2-5; D might be TRBD2 (5 bases). V gave up 5 bases and J gave up 1 base, with 9 bases separating them. Germline CDR1 is SGHDT and CDR2 is YYEEEE. The CDR3 length is 13 residues. CDR3 sequence: CASRRESQETQYF. CDR3 nucleotides: TGTGCCAGCAGGAGGGAGAGCCAAGAGACCCAGTACTTC.

V and J are TRBV19 and TRBJ2-3, with D perhaps TRBD1 (5 bases). Germline V gives CDR1 LNHDA, CDR2 SQIVND (reference sequence). This CDR3 has 15 amino acids. Trimming removed 4 bases at V and 0 bases at J, with 11 bases between. The CDR3 reads CASSTDISSTDTQYF. Here the CDR3 DNA reads TGTGCCAGTAGTACGGACATATCTAGCACAGATACGCAGTATTTT.

The CDR3 DNA sequence: TGTGCCTGGGGTAGACAGGGAGGATCCGGGGAGCTGTTTTTT. Encoded protein: CAWGRQGGSGELFF. The chain employs TRBV30 and TRBJ2-2; a possible D gene is TRBD1 (7 bases). The CDR3 runs 14 residues. Germline V gene data show CDR1 as GTSNPN and CDR2 as SVGIG (reference sequence). Trimming cost V 5 bases and J 6 bases, with 16 bases left between them.

This chain connects TRBV28 to TRBJ2-7; D call uncertain. Per the germline V gene, CDR1 is MDHEN and CDR2 is SYDVKM. V lost 3 bases, J lost 2 bases, and 11 bases lay in between. The CDR3 extends over 14 amino acids. DNA for the CDR3: TGTGCCAGCAGTTTCGGGTACGGTACCTACGAGCAGTACTTC. Its protein is CASSFGYGTYEQYF.

The chain links TRBV7-2 to TRBJ2-5; 13 bases line up with TRBD2. With 3 bases clipped from V and 5 bases from J, the junction kept 9 bases outside the gene matches. Germline V gene sequence: CDR1 SGHTA, CDR2 FQGNSA. The CDR3 contains 17 residues. The CDR3 is CASSLGLLAGGLETQYF. The CDR3, as DNA: TGTGCCAGCAGCTTGGGCCTACTAGCGGGGGGGCTGGAGACCCAGTACTTC.

This sequence joins TRBV27 and TRBJ2-5; 12 bases align to TRBD2. The CDR3 spans 12 residues. Germline values: CDR1 MNHEY, CDR2 SMNVEV (reference sequence). V lost 11 bases and J lost 4; bases outside the gene matches: 2. Here the CDR3 DNA reads TGTGCCTCGGGACTAGCGGGAGAGACCCAGTACTTC. It specifies CASGLAGETQYF.

The DNA for the CDR3 is TGTGCCAGCAGTGGGACACCGTATAGCAATCAGCCCCAGCATTTT. Translated: CASSGTPYSNQPQHF. The chain carries TRBV6-1 and TRBJ1-5; D perhaps matches TRBD1 (5 bases). CDR3 size: 15 residues. Germline CDR1 reads MNHNS; CDR2 reads SASEGT. V dropped 4 bases and J dropped 0 bases, with 10 bases sitting between them.